The T cell receptor beta chain described here comes from a study of T cells in Graves' hyperthyroidism and ophthalmopathy. Amplification of TCR beta CDR3 regions used RNA as the template. First-round RT-PCR of the TCR CDR3 relied on the HTBI primer set. In TCRdb, the multiplex PCR reads were re-called with MiXCR into one record per CDR3 protein. Among hundreds of thousands of distinct CDR3 sequences listed, over 20% were seen once. V was cut by 2 bases and J by 4 bases, with 15 bases left in between. Germline V gene sequence: CDR1 LGHDT, CDR2 YNNKEL (reference sequence). This CDR3 spans 15 amino acids. Many counts were recorded for this clonotype.

The receptor comes from a middle-aged woman with Graves' ophthalmopathy. The rearrangement links TRBV3-1 to TRBJ2-7; no definite D call. Sequences were obtained from blood. The DNA of the CDR3 is TGTGCCAGCAGCCAAATGTCGACGGCATGGTACGAGCAGTACTTC. Translated: CASSQMSTAWYEQYF.